This TCR beta chain was captured in a study of blood T cell repertoires in COVID-19. Looking at the study overall: The study drew acute and convalescent COVID-19 samples from the United States, Italy and Spain. Nucleic acid was either cDNA or gDNA, and it came from T cells, B-cell-depleted T cells, or PBMCs.

CDR3 length: 14 amino acids. CDR1 KGHSH and CDR2 LQKENI come from the germline V gene. V was cut by 1 base and J by 3 bases, with 9 bases left in between. In the original processing: For nucleated cells, counts were estimated from reference gene primer amplification. Repertoires were generated with immunoSEQ multiplex PCR, while TCRdb's copy carries only in-frame clones and drops some. For V, J and clone size, that table is used; D and trimming come from the DNA. The table records 150,000 to 200,000 clones, approximately 86% of them present only once. The source material was peripheral blood. J is TRBJ1-2 and V is TRBV18, with D tentatively TRBD1 (5 bases). The receptor was isolated from a woman between 45 and 60 years old with acute or convalescent COVID-19. The CDR3 sequence: CASSPRAGDYGYTF. The CDR3 DNA follows: TGTGCCAGCTCACCACGGGCGGGGGACTATGGCTACACCTTC.